This TCR beta chain originates from a study of T-cell reconstitution after alpha-beta-depleted transplantation in children. Study conclusions and caveats: In patients about two months after transplant, alpha-beta T cells reportedly arose from several hundred expanded graft clones. The main origin of T-cell counts and diversity one year after transplant was newly produced T cells.

Library preparation (for TCRbeta) was performed with unique molecular identifiers. Via MiXCR, TCRdb re-called the PCR reads, giving one row per CDR3 protein. The sample holds hundreds of thousands of distinct CDR3 sequences; roughly 17% are singletons and the top ten take roughly 40%. The CDR3 has 15 residues. Trimming took off 7 bases at V and 4 bases at J, with 19 bases between the two ends. This clonotype appeared once. The antigen is undetermined. The receptor was derived from a male patient aged 2-15 years who had a stem cell transplant for acute lymphoblastic leukemia, so the T cells may come from the graft donor. Sequenced material: PBMCs, mostly from graft donor cells, taken 360 days after TCRalphabeta/CD19-depleted stem cell transplant. V is TRBV12-3 or TRBV12-4 and J is TRBJ1-2; TRBD1 is a possible D gene (6 bases). CDR3: CASTPTGILSYGYTF. The CDR3 DNA reads as TGTGCCAGCACCCCCACAGGGATCCTTTCCTATGGCTACACCTTC.